This is a list of T cell receptor beta chains from one sample in a study of neurological immune-mediated disorders. TCRdb re-derived calls from the 5' RACE reads in MiXCR, one entry per CDR3 protein. Among about 99,000 distinct CDR3 sequences listed, 10% to 14% were seen once. The sequencing sample was made of PBMCs. The receptors stem from a female donor with HTLV-1-associated myelopathy (HAM/TSP). The CDR3 runs from the conserved cysteine through the conserved F or W. A D gene is named only where the DNA matches it firmly.

V: TRBV5-1
J: TRBJ2-7
D: NA
CDR3: CASSLGQDYEQYF

V: TRBV7-8
J: TRBJ2-5
D: NA
CDR3: CASSLNRIENSVHQETQYF

V: TRBV27
J: TRBJ2-3
D: NA
CDR3: CASSPLPASTDTQYF

V: TRBV12-3/TRBV12-4
J: TRBJ2-4
D: NA
CDR3: CASSQSDRAKNIQYF

V: TRBV5-1
J: TRBJ2-3
D: NA
CDR3: CASSLGQTSTDTQYF

V: TRBV5-1
J: TRBJ2-7
D: NA
CDR3: CASSVLPQGSGSYEQYF

V: TRBV7-9
J: TRBJ2-7
D: TRBD1
CDR3: CASSLPLTGAYEQYF

V: TRBV5-1
J: TRBJ2-7
D: TRBD1
CDR3: CASSLIEGASYEQYF

V: TRBV20-1
J: TRBJ2-5
D: NA
CDR3: CSLTFQETQYF

V: TRBV6-5
J: TRBJ2-5
D: TRBD2
CDR3: CASSLTGLAGQETQYF

V: TRBV5-1
J: TRBJ1-1
D: NA
CDR3: CASSLQSGDTEAFF

V: TRBV10-3
J: TRBJ1-1
D: NA
CDR3: CAIRTPAAGSEAFF

V: TRBV20-1
J: TRBJ2-2
D: NA
CDR3: CSASKAAGELFF

V: TRBV20-1
J: TRBJ2-3
D: NA
CDR3: CSANVVDTQYF

V: TRBV5-1
J: TRBJ1-1
D: NA
CDR3: CASSLRAGWNTEDFF

V: TRBV6-6
J: TRBJ2-3
D: TRBD1
CDR3: CASRQTGGAYTDTQYF

V: TRBV10-3
J: TRBJ2-3
D: TRBD1
CDR3: CAISSDRGADTQYF

V: TRBV5-6
J: TRBJ2-1
D: NA
CDR3: CASSPLGYSHNEQFF

V: TRBV7-2
J: TRBJ2-7
D: NA
CDR3: CASSLRDLSSYEQYF

V: TRBV2
J: TRBJ1-1
D: NA
CDR3: CASSYTNGDTEAFF

V: TRBV5-1
J: TRBJ2-5
D: NA
CDR3: CASWTGSQETQYF

V: TRBV7-2
J: TRBJ2-3
D: NA
CDR3: CASRPPGLSTDTQYF

V: TRBV4-1
J: TRBJ1-4
D: NA
CDR3: CASSEFSDEKLFF

V: TRBV20-1
J: TRBJ2-7
D: TRBD1
CDR3: CSASGDRGYEQYF

V: TRBV7-2
J: TRBJ2-1
D: NA
CDR3: CASSPGAPTSYNEQFF

V: TRBV25-1
J: TRBJ1-5
D: NA
CDR3: CASSSQGSSQPQHF

V: TRBV14
J: TRBJ1-1
D: TRBD1
CDR3: CASSLKNDRESIKNTEAFF

V: TRBV5-1
J: TRBJ2-3
D: TRBD1
CDR3: CASSLGQGGDTQYF

V: TRBV20-1
J: TRBJ2-5
D: TRBD2
CDR3: CSARRGTTMFETQYF

V: TRBV5-6
J: TRBJ2-7
D: TRBD2
CDR3: CASSLGGGVLSYEQYF